The clone carrying this T cell receptor (beta chain) was counted only a few times. Its target is unknown. It was with unique molecular identifiers that the TCRbeta library was prepared. One entry per CDR3 protein, called by TCRdb with MiXCR from the PCR reads. The sample consists of a few hundred thousand distinct CDR3 sequences, roughly 27% of them appearing once. V dropped 5 bases and J dropped 9 bases, with 12 bases sitting between them. Germline V gives CDR1 SGHRS, CDR2 YFSETQ. The CDR3 covers 12 residues. These data are taken from a study of T-cell reconstitution after alpha-beta-depleted transplantation in children. Study results and caveats: TCRbeta diversity was high at day 60 in some patients (a result of surviving recipient T cells and thymic progenitors). Newly produced T cells mostly accounted for T-cell counts and diversity one year post-transplant. Reportedly, only several hundred clones from non-depleted graft cells drove alpha-beta T-cell counts at about two months.

The material sequenced was PBMCs, taken before TCRalphabeta/CD19-depleted stem cell transplant. The TCR originated in a boy less than two years old with Wiskott-Aldrich syndrome, due to receive a stem cell transplant. The genes are TRBV5-1 and TRBJ2-1, with unresolved D. The CDR3 DNA reads TGCGCCAGCAGTTCCTCCTGGTTTGAGCAGTTCTTC. Protein product: CASSSSWFEQFF.